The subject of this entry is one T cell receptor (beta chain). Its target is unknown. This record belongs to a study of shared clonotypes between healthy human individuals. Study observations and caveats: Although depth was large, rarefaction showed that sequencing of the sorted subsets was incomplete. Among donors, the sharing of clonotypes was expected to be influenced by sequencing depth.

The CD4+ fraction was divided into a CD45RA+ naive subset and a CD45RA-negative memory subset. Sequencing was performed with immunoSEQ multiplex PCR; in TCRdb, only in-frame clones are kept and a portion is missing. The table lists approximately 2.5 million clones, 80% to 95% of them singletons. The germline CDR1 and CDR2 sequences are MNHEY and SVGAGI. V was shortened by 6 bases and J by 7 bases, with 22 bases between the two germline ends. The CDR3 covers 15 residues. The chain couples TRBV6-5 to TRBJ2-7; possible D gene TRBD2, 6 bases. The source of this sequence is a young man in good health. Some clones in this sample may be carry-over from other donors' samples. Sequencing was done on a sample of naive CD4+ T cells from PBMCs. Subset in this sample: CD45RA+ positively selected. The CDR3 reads CASSRLGGGTREQYF. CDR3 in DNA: TGTGCCAGCAGCCGCCTAGGTGGCGGGACGAGGGAGCAGTACTTC.